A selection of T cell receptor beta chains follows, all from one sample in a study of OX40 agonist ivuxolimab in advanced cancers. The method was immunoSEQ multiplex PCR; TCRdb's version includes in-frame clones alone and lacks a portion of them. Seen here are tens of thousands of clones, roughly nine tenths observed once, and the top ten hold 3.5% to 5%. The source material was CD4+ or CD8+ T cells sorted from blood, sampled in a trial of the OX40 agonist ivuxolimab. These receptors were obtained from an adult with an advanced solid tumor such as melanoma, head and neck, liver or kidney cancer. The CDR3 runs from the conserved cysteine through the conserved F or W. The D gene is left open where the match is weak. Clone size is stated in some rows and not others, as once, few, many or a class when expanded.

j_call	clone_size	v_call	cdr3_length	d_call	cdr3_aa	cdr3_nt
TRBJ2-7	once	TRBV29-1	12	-	CSVVLNIDEQYF	TGCAGCGTTGTCCTAAATATCGACGAGCAGTACTTC
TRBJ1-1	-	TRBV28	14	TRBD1	CASGDRAWGTEAFF	TGTGCCAGTGGAGACAGGGCATGGGGCACTGAAGCTTTCTTT
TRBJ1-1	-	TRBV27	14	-	CASSLSPGWSEAFF	TGTGCCAGCAGTTTATCTCCGGGGTGGAGTGAAGCTTTCTTT
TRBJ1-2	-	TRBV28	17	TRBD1	CASSSPHHGQGNYGYTF	TGTGCCAGCAGTTCACCCCACCACGGACAGGGAAACTATGGCTACACCTTC
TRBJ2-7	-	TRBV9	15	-	CASSSGTSPSYEQYF	TGTGCCAGCAGCTCCGGGACCAGTCCTTCCTACGAGCAGTACTTC
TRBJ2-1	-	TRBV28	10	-	CASSGNEQFF	TGTGCCAGCAGTGGTAATGAGCAGTTCTTC
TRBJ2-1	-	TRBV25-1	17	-	CASSERNSASSYNEQFF	TGTGCCAGCAGTGAACGTAATAGCGCTAGCTCCTACAATGAGCAGTTCTTC
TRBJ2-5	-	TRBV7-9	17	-	CASSLAIVQPYQETQYF	TGTGCCAGCAGCTTAGCGATTGTACAGCCGTACCAAGAGACCCAGTACTTC
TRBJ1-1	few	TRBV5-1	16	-	CASSWSADLGATEAFF	TGCGCCAGCAGCTGGTCGGCAGATCTTGGGGCCACTGAAGCTTTCTTT
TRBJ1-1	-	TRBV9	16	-	CASSVGRERLNTEAFF	TGTGCCAGCAGCGTAGGTCGAGAGCGCCTGAACACTGAAGCTTTCTTT
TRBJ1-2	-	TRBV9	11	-	CASEDNYGYTF	TGTGCCAGCGAGGATAACTATGGCTACACCTTC
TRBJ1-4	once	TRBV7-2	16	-	CASSTSGGWANEKLFF	TGTGCCAGCAGCACCTCTGGGGGGTGGGCTAATGAAAAACTGTTTTTT
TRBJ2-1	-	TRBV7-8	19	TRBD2	CASSLDSSGRRSSYNEQFF	TGTGCCAGCAGCTTAGATTCTAGCGGGAGGAGAAGCTCCTACAATGAGCAGTTCTTC
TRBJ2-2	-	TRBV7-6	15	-	CASSRRLERTGELFF	TGTGCCAGCAGCCGAAGACTAGAACGAACCGGGGAGCTGTTTTTT
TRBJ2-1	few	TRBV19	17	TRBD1	CASSMGPGTDLYNEQFF	TGTGCCAGTAGTATGGGTCCCGGGACAGACTTATACAATGAGCAGTTCTTC
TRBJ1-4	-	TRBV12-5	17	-	CASVPGTGRAIREKLFF	TGTGCTAGTGTCCCCGGCACGGGGCGCGCGATAAGAGAAAAACTGTTTTTT
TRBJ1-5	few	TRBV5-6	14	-	CASSLGHSNQPQHF	TGTGCCAGCAGCTTGGGTCATAGCAATCAGCCCCAGCATTTT
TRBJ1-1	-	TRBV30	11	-	CAWRRNTEAFF	TGTGCCTGGAGGCGAAACACTGAAGCTTTCTTT
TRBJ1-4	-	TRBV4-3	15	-	CASSRKTNGVEKLFF	TGCGCCAGCAGTCGGAAAACCAACGGAGTTGAAAAACTGTTTTTT
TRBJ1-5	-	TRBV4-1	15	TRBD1	CASSPGTVNFQPQHF	TGCGCCAGTAGCCCCGGGACAGTTAATTTCCAGCCCCAGCATTTT
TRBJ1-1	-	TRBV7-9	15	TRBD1	CASSLGQGGNTEAFF	TGTGCCAGCAGCTTAGGACAGGGGGGGAACACTGAAGCTTTCTTT
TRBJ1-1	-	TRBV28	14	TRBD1	CASSHPGQGAEAFF	TGTGCCAGCAGTCACCCGGGACAGGGGGCTGAAGCTTTCTTT
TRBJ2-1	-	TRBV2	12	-	CASSDRLDEQFF	TGTGCCAGCAGTGACCGACTTGATGAGCAGTTCTTC
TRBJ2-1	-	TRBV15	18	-	CATSSGWRDPSSYNEQFF	TGTGCCACCAGCAGCGGTTGGAGGGACCCGAGCTCCTACAATGAGCAGTTCTTC
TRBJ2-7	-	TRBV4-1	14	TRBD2	CASSLREAGLEQYF	TGCGCCAGCAGCCTCCGGGAGGCGGGGCTCGAGCAGTACTTC
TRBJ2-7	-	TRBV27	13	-	CASSSSGYYEQYF	TGTGCCAGCAGTTCCTCAGGGTACTACGAGCAGTACTTC